This T cell receptor (beta chain) was captured in a study of hypomethylating agent response in myelodysplastic syndrome (dated by TCRdb to about 2021). A note on the overall study: Patients were treated with the hypomethylating agents azacitidine (about 75% of the 11) or decitabine (3 of 11). Of the myelodysplastic syndrome patients in the cohort, several were male and 2 were female. Response was defined as complete response or hematologic improvement, and patients meeting neither criterion were classed as non-responders. About six patients had a response of complete response or hematologic improvement, and five patients did not respond. On average the patients were 72.2 +/- 6.3 years old, and a diploid cytogenetic profile was seen most often. TET2 mutation was identified most frequently, being present in about 50% of the 11 patients. General findings and caveats noted by the study authors: Age matching of healthy control donors to MDS patients was not performed, and the MDS versus healthy comparison could have been impacted by this lack of age matching. After hypomethylating agent treatment, no significant change in richness, rarefaction diversity or clonality was seen, either across all patients or within response groups. The cohort was small, with only roughly twelve patients analyzed. Whether the shared GLIPH2 clusters possibly recognize novel MDS antigens was not confirmed and still needs to be tested experimentally. Responders more often showed novel clonotypes emerging, while non-responders displayed more contracted clonotypes after treatment.

The V end gives up 2 bases and the J end 7 bases, leaving 6 bases in the junction not matched to a gene. From a lookup of the germline V gene, CDR1 and CDR2 are ENHRY and SYGVKD. The CDR3 starts with the cysteine, ends with the phenylalanine, and has 14 residues. The kept DNA is CDR3 alone, 42 bases in frame from the first base. Bulk bone marrow was analyzed, and T-cell subsets were not sorted. Bone marrow from roughly 10 myelodysplastic syndrome patients, collected before and after hypomethylating agent therapy, underwent immunosequencing of the TCR beta CDR3 regions. Each patient contributed a baseline bone marrow plus two to three bone marrows at different post-treatment timepoints for longitudinal repertoire tracking. Whole bone marrow served as the source for genomic DNA extraction, with DNA quality checked using TapeStation, NanoDrop OneC and PicoGreen assays. Library prep was done by the immunoSEQ multiplex PCR assay. Each sample was run at survey resolution as two replicates of approximately 200 ng apiece, for a total of around 400 ng of DNA. Rearranged TCRB sequences in genomic DNA were detected with the hsTCRB kit, which uses multiplex PCR primers directed at V and J genes. In the first PCR, the CDR3 region was amplified for 31 cycles with the QIAGEN Multiplex PCR Kit. Sample barcodes and Illumina adapters were added to each replicate in a roughly 8-cycle second PCR. Pooled libraries were quantified with a QuantStudio 6 and the KAPA library quantification kit. Approximately 16 pM of pooled libraries was sequenced on an Illumina MiSeq using 156-cycle single-end reads and a 15-cycle index read. The source study handled its data this way. VDJdb annotation flagged approximately 1.7% of under 200,000 unique clonotypes as previously reported viral-epitope-specific. The immunoSEQ Data Assistant and immunoSEQ Analyzer converted raw reads into normalized, annotated TCRB repertoires. Clonotypes were analyzed with the immunarch R package version 0.6.5 and BioAnalyzer. Richness was estimated after downsampling every repertoire to the clone count of the smallest repertoire. Clonotypes were categorized as expanded, contracted or novel by Fisher's exact tests, where a novel clonotype had zero frequency before treatment. Significantly changed CDR3 beta sequences were clustered with GLIPH2 using simulation_depth=1000 and kmer_min_depth=3, and CDR3s shorter than five residues were excluded. In its TCRdb copy, this immuneACCESS table keeps in-frame sequences only and misses some clones. Where compared with another copy, unresolved V genes explain less than half of these, and the others have no known cause. For V, J and clone size, that table is used; D and trimming come from the DNA. Across this sample there are about 6,600 clones, with 70% to 90% seen only once. The ten largest clones take up approximately 27% of the sample.

Note on this clone: Its antigen remains unidentified. It has no much larger one-base neighbor in the sample; base qualities were not kept.

This specimen was bone marrow, taken before or after starting hypomethylating agent treatment for myelodysplastic syndrome (not recorded which). The chain couples TRBV10-3 to TRBJ1-1; 8 junctional bases match TRBD1. The clonotype was recovered from a human donor with myelodysplastic syndrome. The CDR3 region: CAISEHGGQGEAFF. In nucleotides, the sequence is TGTGCCATCAGTGAGCATGGCGGACAGGGTGAAGCTTTCTTT.